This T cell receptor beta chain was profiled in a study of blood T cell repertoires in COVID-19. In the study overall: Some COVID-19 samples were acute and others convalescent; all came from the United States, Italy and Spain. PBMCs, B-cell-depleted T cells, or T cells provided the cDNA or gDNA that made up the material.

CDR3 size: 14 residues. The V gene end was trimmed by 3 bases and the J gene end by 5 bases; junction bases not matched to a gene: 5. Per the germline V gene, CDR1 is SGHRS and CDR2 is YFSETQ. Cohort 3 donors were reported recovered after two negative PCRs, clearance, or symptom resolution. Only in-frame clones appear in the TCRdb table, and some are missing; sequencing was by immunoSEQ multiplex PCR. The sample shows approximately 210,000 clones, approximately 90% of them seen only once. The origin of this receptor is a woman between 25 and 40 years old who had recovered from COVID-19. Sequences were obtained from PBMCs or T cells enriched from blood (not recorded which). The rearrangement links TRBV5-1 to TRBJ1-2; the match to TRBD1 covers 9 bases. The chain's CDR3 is CASSSWDRDYGYTF. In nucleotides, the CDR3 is TGCGCCAGCAGCTCCTGGGACAGGGATTATGGCTACACCTTC.